A selection of T cell receptor beta chains follows, all from one sample in a study of identical twins. TCRdb re-derived calls from the 5' RACE reads in MiXCR, one entry per CDR3 protein. The sample consists of approximately 500,000 distinct CDR3 sequences, 24% of them appearing once. A further study also used this sample, focusing on T cells expressing NK-cell markers.

The material sequenced was CD4+ T cells sorted from blood. The receptors were sampled from a woman between 18 and 29 years old in good health. Both conserved end residues are part of each CDR3. The order of the fields is J gene, D gene, V gene, clone size, CDR3 protein, CDR3 DNA. D genes are given only for firm matches. Clone size appears in some rows only: once, few, many, or a class for an expanded clone.

TRBJ2-3 | NA | TRBV6-2/TRBV6-3 | NA | CASSSLDITQYF | TGTGCCAGCAGTTCGCTGGACATTACGCAGTATTTT
TRBJ2-1 | NA | TRBV9 | NA | CASSVGAENNEQFF | TGTGCCAGCAGCGTAGGGGCGGAGAACAATGAGCAGTTCTTC
TRBJ2-7 | NA | TRBV5-1 | NA | CASSLGQGGTYEQYF | TGCGCCAGCAGCTTGGGACAGGGAGGCACCTACGAGCAGTACTTC
TRBJ2-3 | NA | TRBV10-3 | few | CAISESSDGGDTDTQYF | TGTGCCATCAGTGAGTCCTCGGACGGAGGGGACACAGATACGCAGTATTTT
TRBJ1-2 | NA | TRBV18 | once | CASSPLGTQNNYGYTF | TGTGCCAGCTCACCGCTGGGGACCCAAAATAACTATGGCTACACCTTC
TRBJ2-2 | NA | TRBV5-1 | NA | CASSGNRPSTGELFF | TGCGCCAGCAGCGGGAACAGACCCAGCACCGGGGAGCTGTTTTTT
TRBJ1-1 | NA | TRBV12-3/TRBV12-4 | many | CASRSTVNTEAFF | TGTGCCAGCAGATCCACAGTGAACACTGAAGCTTTCTTT
TRBJ2-1 | NA | TRBV12-5 | NA | CASGLASETEQFF | TGTGCTAGTGGTTTGGCCTCGGAGACAGAGCAGTTCTTC
TRBJ2-6 | NA | TRBV7-8 | few | CASSLLFSGANVLTF | TGTGCCAGCAGCCTCCTATTCTCTGGGGCCAACGTCCTGACTTTC
TRBJ2-4 | NA | TRBV28 | few | CASGGGSGNIQYF | TGTGCCAGCGGTGGGGGTTCAGGCAACATTCAGTACTTC
TRBJ2-1 | NA | TRBV18 | once | CASSPGVNNEQFF | TGTGCCAGCTCACCAGGGGTTAACAATGAGCAGTTCTTC
TRBJ2-1 | NA | TRBV24-1 | few | CATSDFSNEQFF | TGTGCCACCAGTGATTTCTCAAATGAGCAGTTCTTC
TRBJ2-5 | NA | TRBV15 | NA | CATSRDEALKTQYF | TGTGCCACCAGCAGAGATGAAGCCCTGAAGACCCAGTACTTC
TRBJ2-5 | NA | TRBV12-3/TRBV12-4 | NA | CASSYWRTQETQYF | TGTGCCAGCAGTTATTGGCGGACTCAAGAGACCCAGTACTTC
TRBJ1-6 | NA | TRBV5-1 | NA | CASSLEHYNSPLHF | TGCGCCAGCAGCTTGGAGCACTATAATTCACCCCTCCACTTT
TRBJ1-1 | NA | TRBV29-1 | few | CSVATDEAFF | TGCAGCGTTGCGACGGATGAAGCTTTCTTT
TRBJ2-3 | NA | TRBV30 | NA | CAWSVFGGDTQYF | TGTGCCTGGAGTGTATTCGGAGGGGATACGCAGTATTTT
TRBJ2-2 | NA | TRBV11-2 | NA | CASSLDQEGGELFF | TGTGCCAGCAGCTTAGATCAAGAGGGCGGGGAGCTGTTTTTT
TRBJ2-2 | NA | TRBV20-1 | NA | CSARAHGTLNTGELFF | TGCAGTGCTAGGGCCCACGGGACTCTTAACACCGGGGAGCTGTTTTTT